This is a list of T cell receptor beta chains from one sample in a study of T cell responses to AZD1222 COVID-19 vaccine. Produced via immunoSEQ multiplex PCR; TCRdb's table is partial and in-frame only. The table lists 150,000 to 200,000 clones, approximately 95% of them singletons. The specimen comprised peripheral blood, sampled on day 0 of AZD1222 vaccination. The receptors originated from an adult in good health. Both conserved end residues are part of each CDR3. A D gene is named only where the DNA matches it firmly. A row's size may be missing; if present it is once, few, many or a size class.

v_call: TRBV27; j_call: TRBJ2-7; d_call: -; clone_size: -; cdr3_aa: CASSLSARGHSYEQYF; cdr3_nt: TGTGCCAGCAGTTTATCTGCGCGTGGACACTCCTACGAGCAGTACTTC
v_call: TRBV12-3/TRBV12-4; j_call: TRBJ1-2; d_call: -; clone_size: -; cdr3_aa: CASRPDGIGGYTF; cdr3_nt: TGTGCCAGCAGGCCTGATGGGATTGGGGGCTACACCTTC
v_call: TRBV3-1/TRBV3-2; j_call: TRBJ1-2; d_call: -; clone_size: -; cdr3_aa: CASSQDHGGRGYTF; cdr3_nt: TGTGCCAGCAGCCAAGATCACGGGGGAAGGGGCTACACCTTC
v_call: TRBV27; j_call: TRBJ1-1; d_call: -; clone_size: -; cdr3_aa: CARCGNTNPEAFF; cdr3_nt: TGTGCCAGATGCGGGAATACGAACCCTGAAGCTTTCTTT
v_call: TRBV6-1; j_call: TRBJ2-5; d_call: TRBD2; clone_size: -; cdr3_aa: CASSERSGSRETQYF; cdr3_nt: TGTGCCAGCAGTGAGAGGAGCGGGAGCAGGGAGACCCAGTACTTC
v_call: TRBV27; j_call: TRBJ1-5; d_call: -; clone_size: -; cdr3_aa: CASIPYGTGKSNQPQHF; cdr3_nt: TGTGCCAGCATCCCATATGGGACGGGTAAAAGCAATCAGCCCCAGCATTTT
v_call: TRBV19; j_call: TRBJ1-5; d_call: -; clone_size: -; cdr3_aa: CASSYSGSNQPQHF; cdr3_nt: TGTGCCAGTAGTTATAGTGGTAGCAATCAGCCCCAGCATTTT
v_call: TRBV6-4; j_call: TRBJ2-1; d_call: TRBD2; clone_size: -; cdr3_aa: CASSEWEGQSGLAGGLGQFF; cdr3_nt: TGTGCCAGCAGTGAGTGGGAGGGACAGTCGGGACTAGCGGGAGGGCTAGGGCAGTTCTTC
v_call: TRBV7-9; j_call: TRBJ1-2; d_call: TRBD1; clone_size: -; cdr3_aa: CASSGNRGSYGYTF; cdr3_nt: TGTGCCAGCAGCGGAAACAGGGGCAGCTATGGCTACACCTTC
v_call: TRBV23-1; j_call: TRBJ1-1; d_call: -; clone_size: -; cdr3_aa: CASSLKGRPMNTEAFF; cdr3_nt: TGCGCCAGCAGCCTTAAAGGGCGCCCTATGAACACTGAAGCTTTCTTT
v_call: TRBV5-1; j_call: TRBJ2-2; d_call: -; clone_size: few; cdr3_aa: CASSWGDSSTGELFF; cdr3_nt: TGCGCCAGCAGCTGGGGGGACAGCTCCACCGGGGAGCTGTTTTTT
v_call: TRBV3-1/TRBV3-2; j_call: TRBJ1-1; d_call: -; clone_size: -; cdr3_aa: CASSHGKQSTASKAFF; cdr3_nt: TGTGCCAGCAGCCACGGAAAACAATCCACAGCGTCCAAAGCTTTCTTT
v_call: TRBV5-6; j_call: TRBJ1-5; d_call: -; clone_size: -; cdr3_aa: CASSLTWQDQPQHF; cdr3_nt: TGTGCCAGCAGCTTAACCTGGCAGGACCAGCCCCAGCATTTT
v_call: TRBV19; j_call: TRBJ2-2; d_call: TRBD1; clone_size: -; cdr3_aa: CASSIGQGATGELFF; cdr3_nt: TGTGCCAGTAGTATAGGACAGGGGGCAACCGGGGAGCTGTTTTTT
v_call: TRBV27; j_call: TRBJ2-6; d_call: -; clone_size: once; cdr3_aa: CASSLSSLGHLSGANVLTF; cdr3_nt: TGTGCCAGCAGTTTATCGAGCCTGGGACATCTCTCTGGGGCCAACGTCCTGACTTTC
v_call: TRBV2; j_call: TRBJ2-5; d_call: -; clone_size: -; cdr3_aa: CASSPQGAGQEETQYF; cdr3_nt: TGTGCCAGCAGTCCCCAGGGAGCGGGACAGGAAGAGACCCAGTACTTC
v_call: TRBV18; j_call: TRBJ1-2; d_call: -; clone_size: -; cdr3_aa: CASSPRARESSGYTF; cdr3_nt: TGTGCCAGCTCACCACGCGCCAGGGAATCGTCAGGCTACACCTTC
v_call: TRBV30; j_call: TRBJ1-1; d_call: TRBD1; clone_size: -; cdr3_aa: CAWSVAGGTEAFF; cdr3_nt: TGTGCCTGGAGTGTGGCAGGGGGCACTGAAGCTTTCTTT
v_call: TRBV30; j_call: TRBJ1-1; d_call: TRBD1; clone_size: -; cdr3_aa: CAWSQGVGNTEAFF; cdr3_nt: TGTGCCTGGAGTCAGGGGGTGGGTAACACTGAAGCTTTCTTT
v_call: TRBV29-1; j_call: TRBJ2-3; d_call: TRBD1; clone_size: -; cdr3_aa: CSVLRGTGTFTDTQYF; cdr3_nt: TGCAGCGTCCTTAGAGGGACAGGGACCTTCACAGATACGCAGTATTTT
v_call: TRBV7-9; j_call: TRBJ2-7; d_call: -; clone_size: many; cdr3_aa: CATESSYEQYF; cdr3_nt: TGTGCCACCGAGAGCTCCTACGAGCAGTACTTC
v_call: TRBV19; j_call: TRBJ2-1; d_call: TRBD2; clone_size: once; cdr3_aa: CASKGLAGGAYNEQFF; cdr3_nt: TGTGCCAGTAAGGGACTAGCGGGGGGAGCCTACAATGAGCAGTTCTTC
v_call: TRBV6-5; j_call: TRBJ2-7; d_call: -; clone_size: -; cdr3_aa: CASSYDGAPLGEQYF; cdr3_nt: TGTGCCAGCAGTTACGACGGGGCTCCCCTCGGCGAGCAGTACTTC
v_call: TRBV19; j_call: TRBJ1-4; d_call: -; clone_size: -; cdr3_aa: CASSVTGGREKLFF; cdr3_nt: TGTGCCAGTAGTGTAACGGGGGGCAGAGAAAAACTGTTTTTT
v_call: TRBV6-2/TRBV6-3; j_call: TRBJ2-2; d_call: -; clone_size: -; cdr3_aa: CASSYSFTGELFF; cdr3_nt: TGTGCCAGCAGTTACTCCTTCACCGGGGAGCTGTTTTTT
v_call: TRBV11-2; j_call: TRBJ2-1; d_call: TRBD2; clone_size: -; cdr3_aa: CASSGGLAANEQFF; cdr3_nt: TGTGCCAGCAGCGGGGGACTAGCGGCCAATGAGCAGTTCTTC
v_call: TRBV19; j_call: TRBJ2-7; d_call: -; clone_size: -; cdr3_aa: CASSIEAGATYEQYF; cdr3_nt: TGTGCCAGTAGTATAGAGGCAGGGGCAACCTACGAGCAGTACTTC
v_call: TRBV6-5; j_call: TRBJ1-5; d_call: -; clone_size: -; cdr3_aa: CASSYTGQQPQHF; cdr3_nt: TGTGCCAGCAGTTACACGGGACAACAGCCCCAGCATTTT
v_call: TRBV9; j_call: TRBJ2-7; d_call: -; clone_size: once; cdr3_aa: CASSVPSGGSYEQYF; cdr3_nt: TGTGCCAGCAGCGTTCCCTCCGGAGGCTCCTACGAGCAGTACTTC